Each of the 20 T cell receptor beta chains below was sequenced from the same sample in a study of CD8 T cells in Susac syndrome (dated by TCRdb to between 2018 and 2021). The library relied on the immunoSEQ multiplex PCR assay. RNA was extracted with the RNeasy kit and 0.5 to 1 ug was reverse transcribed using random hexamers. TCRdb reworked the public reads: Q25 trimming with fastp, MiXCR clone assembly, productive beta chains retained. Each CDR3 protein gets just one entry, which takes the most common genes and DNA from the rows behind it. A total of 150,000 or so distinct CDR3 sequences appear in this sample, around 95% of them only once. In total, the top ten clones hold 0.15% of the sample. Sequenced material: CD8+ T cells from PBMCs. The receptors shown here come from a human donor with multiple sclerosis.

The chain couples TRBV6-2 or TRBV6-3 to TRBJ2-6; tentative D call: TRBD2 (6 bases). The CDR3 loop spans 15 amino acids. Trimming cost V 2 bases and J 4 bases, with 9 bases left between them. Looked up from germline, CDR1 is MNHEY and CDR2 is SVGEGT. CDR3 protein: CASSYGGSGANVLTF. DNA for the CDR3: TGTGCCAGCAGTTACGGAGGGTCCGGGGCCAACGTCCTGACTTTC.

The V gene is TRBV30, the J gene TRBJ2-1, with D possibly TRBD1 on 6 matching bases. CDR1 and CDR2 (germline): GTSNPN, SVGIG (reference sequence). CDR3 length: 13 residues. Trimming left V 0 bases short and J 6 bases short, with 9 bases between. CDR3 in amino acids: CAWSVEQGNEQFF. For the CDR3, the DNA is TGTGCCTGGAGTGTGGAACAGGGCAATGAGCAGTTCTTC.

The chain has TRBV19 and TRBJ2-5, with D possibly matching TRBD2 (6 bases). CDR1 LNHDA and CDR2 SQIVND come from the germline V gene (reference sequence). V lost 5 bases and J lost 4, with 17 bases in between. The CDR3 length is 15 residues. The CDR3 coding sequence is TGTGCCAGTAGTTACCGGGGACCGGAGGGAGAGACCCAGTACTTC. Translating it yields CASSYRGPEGETQYF.

Only one count was recorded for this clonotype. The chain uses TRBV29-1 and TRBJ1-1; no firm D call. Germline lookup yields CDR1 SQVTM and CDR2 ANQGSEA. The CDR3 consists of 16 residues. The V end lost 0 bases, the J end lost 7 bases, and 21 bases lay between the germline ends. The CDR3 DNA follows: TGCAGCGTTGAAGATCTCCCCGCGGGCCCACGGGGTGAAGCTTTCTTT. Its translation is CSVEDLPAGPRGEAFF.

The rearrangement joins TRBV20-1 to TRBJ2-7; tentative D call: TRBD2 (6 bases). This CDR3 comprises 11 residues. Trimming took off 4 bases at V and 4 bases at J, with 8 bases between the two ends. Germline V gives CDR1 DFQATT, CDR2 SNEGSKA (reference sequence). In nucleotides, the CDR3 is TGCAGTGCTATCGCGGGGTACGAGCAGTACGTC. As protein: CSAIAGYEQYV.

This chain uses TRBV29-1 with TRBJ1-5; 8 bases are a match to TRBD1. The CDR3 is 14 residues long. The V segment lost 7 bases and the J segment 3 bases; nucleotides outside the gene matches: 8. The germline V gene has CDR1 SQVTM and CDR2 ANQGSEA. This chain's CDR3 is CSATDRDYNQPQHF. CDR3 sequence (DNA): TGCAGCGCTACGGACAGGGACTACAATCAGCCCCAGCATTTT.

The chain recombines TRBV2 with TRBJ2-3; TRBD2 matches 12 bases. Unmatched junction bases numbered 2, after V lost 5 bases and J lost 5 bases. The CDR3 runs 14 residues. Germline loops: CDR1 SNHLY, CDR2 FYNNEI. The DNA of the CDR3 is TGTGCCAGCAGTTCGACTAGCGGGGGAGATACGCAGTATTTT. This translates into CASSSTSGGDTQYF.

The CDR3 reads CASSPNHKGLANEQFF. The DNA for the CDR3 is TGTGCCAGCAGCCCTAACCATAAGGGGCTTGCCAATGAGCAGTTCTTC. The chain employs TRBV6-1 and TRBJ2-1, with D perhaps TRBD1 (5 bases). V was cut by 6 bases and J by 6 bases, with 21 bases left in between. The CDR3 is made up of 16 amino acids. Germline CDR1 is MNHNS and CDR2 is SASEGT.

The chain recombines TRBV30 with TRBJ1-2; 7 bases match TRBD1. The CDR3 covers 14 residues. Germline V gene lookup returns CDR1 GTSNPN and CDR2 SVGIG (reference sequence). V shed 0 bases and J 2 bases; nucleotides not matched to a gene: 3. As DNA, the CDR3 is TGTGCCTGGAGTGTACCGGGACAGAACTATGGCTACACCTTC. Its translation is CAWSVPGQNYGYTF.

For this clonotype: At one of its ends the junction is not consistent with the germline gene, which may arise from a read error. The V gene is TRBV20-1, the J gene TRBJ2-3, with 11 positions matching TRBD2. In germline, CDR1 is DFQATT, CDR2 SNEGSKA (reference sequence). The CDR3 has 11 residues. CDR3 region: CSGGAEDTQYF. The DNA for the CDR3 is TGTAGCGGGGGGGCGGAGGATACGCAGTATTTT.

The gene calls are TRBV5-1 and TRBJ1-1; D possibly corresponds to TRBD1 (5 bases). This CDR3 has 15 residues. V was pared by 2 bases and J by 5 bases, with 16 bases between. Germline V lookup: CDR1 SGHRS, CDR2 YFSETQ. The CDR3 bases are TGCGCCAGCAGCTTTAATCCGGGGGACGGGACTGAAGCTTTCTTT. Its protein product is CASSFNPGDGTEAFF.

The CDR3 nucleotides are TGTGCCACCAGCGTTGACCGTTATACGCAGTATTTT. Its translation: CATSVDRYTQYF. The chain carries TRBV24-1 and TRBJ2-3, with D uncertain. The CDR3 has 12 residues. V lost 7 bases and J 7 bases, leaving 11 bases between the germline ends. Looked up from germline, CDR1 is KGHDR and CDR2 is SFDVKD.

The table lists this clonotype with a count of one. V and J are TRBV7-3 and TRBJ2-3, with D perhaps assigned TRBD1 or TRBD2 (6 bases each). The V gene's germline CDR1 is SGHTA and CDR2 FQGTGA. There are 15 residues in the CDR3. Between the trimmed V and J ends, which lost 0 bases and 2 bases, there was a span of 9 bases. The CDR3 loop reads CASSLTGGDTDTQYF. Written as DNA, the CDR3 is TGTGCCAGCAGCTTAACCGGGGGCGACACAGATACGCAGTATTTT.

The CDR3 DNA reads TGTGCCAGCAGCAGGGACATCTCCTACGAGCAGTACTTC. This codes for CASSRDISYEQYF. The chain couples TRBV12-3 or TRBV12-4 to TRBJ2-7, with a tentative D call TRBD1 (6 bases). V lost 6 bases, J lost 0 bases, and 9 bases lay in between. The CDR3 has 13 amino acids.

The chain joins TRBV24-1 to TRBJ2-1, with a possible D match to TRBD1 (6 bases). This CDR3 contains 14 residues. The germline gives CDR1 KGHDR, CDR2 SFDVKD. Trimming took off 3 bases at V and 7 bases at J, with 12 bases between the two ends. The CDR3 DNA follows: TGTGCCACCAGTGATCCTCCTACAGGGAATGAGCAGTTCTTC. As protein: CATSDPPTGNEQFF.

The chain combines TRBV29-1 with TRBJ1-2, with D possibly matching TRBD1 (5 bases). Trimming removed 0 bases from V and 5 bases from J, with 10 bases in between. Germline lookup yields CDR1 SQVTM and CDR2 ANQGSEA. The CDR3 spans 13 residues. In DNA, the CDR3 is TGCAGCGTTGAAGACAGGGAGACATATGGCTACACCTTC. As protein: CSVEDRETYGYTF.

The genes are TRBV27 and TRBJ2-1; TRBD1 is a possible D gene (6 bases). This CDR3 has 12 amino acids. Trimming removed 6 bases from V and 10 bases from J, with 13 bases in between. Germline assignment: CDR1 MNHEY and CDR2 SMNVEV (reference sequence). The CDR3 protein is CASSLTGQEQFF. DNA for the CDR3: TGTGCCAGCAGCCTGACAGGACAAGAGCAGTTCTTC.

This rearrangement joins TRBV29-1 to TRBJ1-2; D remains ambiguous. CDR3 size: 14 residues. V was clipped by 4 bases and J by 3 bases, with 15 bases between them. Germline values: CDR1 SQVTM, CDR2 ANQGSEA. CDR3 sequence (DNA): TGCAGCGTTGGAGCGTCTACCAATCACTATGGCTACACCTTC. It is translated as CSVGASTNHYGYTF.

The rearrangement uses TRBV13 and TRBJ2-1; D is ambiguous. With 5 bases removed from V and 9 bases from J, the gap between germline ends came to 11 bases. CDR1 PRHDT and CDR2 FYEKMQ come from the germline V gene (reference sequence). The CDR3 runs to 12 residues. The CDR3 coding sequence is TGTGCCAGCAGCCAAGTAGAGGTTGAGCAGTTCTTC. Protein sequence: CASSQVEVEQFF.

V and J are TRBV30 and TRBJ2-3; D is unclear. Germline V CDR1 and CDR2: GTSNPN, SVGIG (reference sequence). V was trimmed by 0 bases and J by 0 bases, leaving 7 bases between them. This CDR3 has 14 amino acids. The CDR3 DNA is TGTGCCTGGAGTGTACACAGCAGCACAGATACGCAGTATTTT. Protein: CAWSVHSSTDTQYF.